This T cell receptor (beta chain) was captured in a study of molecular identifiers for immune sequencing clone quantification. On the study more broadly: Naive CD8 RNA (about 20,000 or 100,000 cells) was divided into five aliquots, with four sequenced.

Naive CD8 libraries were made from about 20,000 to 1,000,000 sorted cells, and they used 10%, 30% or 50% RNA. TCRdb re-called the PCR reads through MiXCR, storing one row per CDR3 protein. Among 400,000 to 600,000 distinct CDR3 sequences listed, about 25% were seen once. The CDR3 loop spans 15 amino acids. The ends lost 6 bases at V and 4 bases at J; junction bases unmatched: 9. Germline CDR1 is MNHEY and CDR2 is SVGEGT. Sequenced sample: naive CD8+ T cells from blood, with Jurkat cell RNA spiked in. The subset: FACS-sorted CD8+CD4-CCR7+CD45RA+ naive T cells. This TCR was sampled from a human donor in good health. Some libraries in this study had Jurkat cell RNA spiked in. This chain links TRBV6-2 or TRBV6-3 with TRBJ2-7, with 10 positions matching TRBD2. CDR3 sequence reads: CASSQIAGGTYEQYF. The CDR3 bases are TGTGCCAGCAGCCAGATAGCGGGGGGCACGTACGAGCAGTACTTC.